This T cell receptor (beta chain) was observed in a study of a mutant IDH1 vaccine in newly diagnosed glioma. Study outcomes and limitations: With respect to changes in top peripheral T cell clonotypes, pseudoprogression seemed unrelated.

V was trimmed by 5 bases and J by 5 bases, leaving 15 bases between them. The CDR3 has 14 residues. The germline gives CDR1 SGHVS, CDR2 FQNEAQ. As to this clone: No antigen is known for it.

The repertoire was sequenced with immunoSEQ multiplex PCR; TCRdb's copy has only in-frame clones and lacks some. The sample consists of around 120,000 clones, around 80% of them appearing once. Stated time point: week 11, during vaccination. Doses comprised 300 ug of mutant IDH1 20-mer peptide each, plus topical imiquimod. The rearrangement joins TRBV7-8 to TRBJ2-5; tentatively, D is TRBD2 (6 bases). This receptor was taken from a man aged 40-49 years with glioma. The material sequenced was PBMCs, taken from a glioma patient whose treatment included an IDH1 peptide vaccine. DNA for the CDR3: TGTGCCAGCAGCCCCCTGGCGGGGTTCGAGACCCAGTACTTC. Translated: CASSPLAGFETQYF.